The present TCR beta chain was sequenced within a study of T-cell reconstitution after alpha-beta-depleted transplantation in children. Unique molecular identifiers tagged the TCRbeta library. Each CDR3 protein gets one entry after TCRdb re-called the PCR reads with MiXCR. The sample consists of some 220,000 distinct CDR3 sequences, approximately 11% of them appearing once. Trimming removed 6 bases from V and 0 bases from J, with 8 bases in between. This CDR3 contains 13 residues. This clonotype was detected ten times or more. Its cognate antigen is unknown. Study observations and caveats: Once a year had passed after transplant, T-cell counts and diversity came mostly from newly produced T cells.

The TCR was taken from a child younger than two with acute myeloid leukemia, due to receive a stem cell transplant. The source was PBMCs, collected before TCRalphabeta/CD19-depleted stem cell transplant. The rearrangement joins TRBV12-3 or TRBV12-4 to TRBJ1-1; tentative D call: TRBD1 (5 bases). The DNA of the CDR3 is TGTGCCAGCAGGGGGGGTTTGAACACTGAAGCTTTCTTT. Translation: CASRGGLNTEAFF.